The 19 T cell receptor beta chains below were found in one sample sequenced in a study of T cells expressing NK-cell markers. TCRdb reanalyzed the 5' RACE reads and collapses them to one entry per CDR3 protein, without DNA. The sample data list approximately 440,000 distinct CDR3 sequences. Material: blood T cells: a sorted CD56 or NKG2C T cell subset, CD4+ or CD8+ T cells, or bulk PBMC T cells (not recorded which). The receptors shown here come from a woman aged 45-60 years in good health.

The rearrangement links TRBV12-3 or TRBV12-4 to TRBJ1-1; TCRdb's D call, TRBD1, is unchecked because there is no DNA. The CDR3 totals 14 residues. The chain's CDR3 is CASRQVGMNTEAFF.

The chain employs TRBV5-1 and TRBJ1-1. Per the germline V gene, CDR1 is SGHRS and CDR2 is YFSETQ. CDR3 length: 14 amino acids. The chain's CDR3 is CASSLKELNTEAFF.

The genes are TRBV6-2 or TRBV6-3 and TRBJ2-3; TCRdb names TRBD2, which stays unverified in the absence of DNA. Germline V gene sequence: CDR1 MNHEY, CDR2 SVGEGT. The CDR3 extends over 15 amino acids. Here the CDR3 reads CASTIRSLVKDTQYF.

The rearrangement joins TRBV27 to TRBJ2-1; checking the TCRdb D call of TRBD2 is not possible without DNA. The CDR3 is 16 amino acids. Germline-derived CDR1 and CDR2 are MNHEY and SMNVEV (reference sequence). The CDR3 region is CASGLLAGGSYNEQFF.

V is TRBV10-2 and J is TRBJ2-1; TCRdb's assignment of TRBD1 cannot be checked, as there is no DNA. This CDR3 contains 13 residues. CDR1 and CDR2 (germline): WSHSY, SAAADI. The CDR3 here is CASSDVGRGEQFF.

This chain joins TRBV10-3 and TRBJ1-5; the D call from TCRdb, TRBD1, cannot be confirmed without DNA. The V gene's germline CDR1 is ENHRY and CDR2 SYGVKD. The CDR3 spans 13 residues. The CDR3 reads CATATGGDQPQHF.

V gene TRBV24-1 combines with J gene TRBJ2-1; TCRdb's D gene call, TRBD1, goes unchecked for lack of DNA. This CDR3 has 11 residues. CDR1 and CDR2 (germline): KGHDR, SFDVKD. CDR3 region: CATAVRNEQFF.

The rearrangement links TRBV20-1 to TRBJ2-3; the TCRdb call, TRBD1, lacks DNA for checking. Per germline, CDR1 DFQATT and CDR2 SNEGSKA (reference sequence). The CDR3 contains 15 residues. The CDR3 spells CSARWGQGVRDTQYF.

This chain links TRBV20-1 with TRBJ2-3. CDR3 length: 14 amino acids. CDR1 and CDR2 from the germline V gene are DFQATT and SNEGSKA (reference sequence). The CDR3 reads CSARDEDSTDTQYF.

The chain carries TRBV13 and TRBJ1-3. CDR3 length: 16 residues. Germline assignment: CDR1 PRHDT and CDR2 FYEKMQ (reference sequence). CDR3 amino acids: CASSLAGTISGNTIYF.

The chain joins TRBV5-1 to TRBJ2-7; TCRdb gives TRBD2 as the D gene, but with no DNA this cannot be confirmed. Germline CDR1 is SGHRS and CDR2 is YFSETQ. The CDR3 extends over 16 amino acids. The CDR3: CASSLLAGSRGYEQYF.

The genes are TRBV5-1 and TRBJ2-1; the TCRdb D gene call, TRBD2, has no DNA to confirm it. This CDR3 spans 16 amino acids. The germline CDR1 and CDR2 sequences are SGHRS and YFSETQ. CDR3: CASSLARGLAYNEQFF.

This CDR3 reads CASGSGRSRLDNEQFF. The rearrangement links TRBV5-1 to TRBJ2-1; absent DNA, TCRdb's TRBD2 call cannot be checked. Germline CDR1 and CDR2: SGHRS and YFSETQ. This CDR3 spans 16 amino acids.

This CDR3 reads CASIPRRGRGDTQYF. This rearrangement joins TRBV7-8 to TRBJ2-3; without DNA, the TCRdb call of TRBD1 cannot be checked. The CDR3 has 15 amino acids. The germline CDR1 and CDR2 sequences are SGHVS and FQNEAQ.

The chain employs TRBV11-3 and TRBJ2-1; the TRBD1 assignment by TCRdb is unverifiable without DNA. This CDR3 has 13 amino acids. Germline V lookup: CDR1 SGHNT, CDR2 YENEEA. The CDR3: CASSLGGLQEQFF.

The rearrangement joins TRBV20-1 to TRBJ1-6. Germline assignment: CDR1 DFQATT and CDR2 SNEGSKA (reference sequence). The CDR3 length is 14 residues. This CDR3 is CSARDSRPNSPLHF.

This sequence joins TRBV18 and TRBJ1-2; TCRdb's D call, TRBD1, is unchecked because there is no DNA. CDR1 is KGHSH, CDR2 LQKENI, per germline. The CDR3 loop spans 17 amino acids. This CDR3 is CASSPLGTGGEVDGYTF.

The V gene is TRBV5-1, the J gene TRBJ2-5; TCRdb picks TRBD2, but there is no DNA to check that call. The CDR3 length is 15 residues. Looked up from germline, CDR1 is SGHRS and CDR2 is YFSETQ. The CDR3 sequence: CASSLESSRSETQYF.

The CDR3 spells CSAQSGANVLTF. This sequence joins TRBV20-1 and TRBJ2-6. The V gene's germline CDR1 is DFQATT and CDR2 SNEGSKA (reference sequence). This CDR3 is 12 amino acids long.